This paragraph reports one TCR beta chain. The sample comes from a study of blood T cell repertoires in COVID-19. Turning to the study itself: COVID-19 samples, acute and convalescent, were from the United States, Italy and Spain. The cDNA or gDNA used as material had been derived from T cells, B-cell-depleted T cells, or PBMCs.

As handled by the study authors: Reference gene primer amplification gave nucleated cell count estimates. Sequencing was performed with immunoSEQ multiplex PCR; in TCRdb, only in-frame clones are kept and a portion is missing. V and J calls and clone size are as listed in that table; D and trimming were resolved from the DNA. The sample shows roughly 230,000 clones, roughly 85% of them seen only once. Seattle-derived patients entered the study during active infection and were followed longitudinally. The receptor comes from a man aged 50-60 years with COVID-19, enrolled during active disease. Sequencing was performed on peripheral blood.

Here the CDR3 reads CASKWDRGSDTQYF. The CDR3 DNA sequence: TGTGCCAGCAAATGGGACAGGGGTTCAGATACGCAGTATTTT. V is TRBV6-5 and J is TRBJ2-3; 10 bases line up with TRBD1. Germline CDR1 is MNHEY and CDR2 is SVGAGI. The CDR3 has 14 residues. Trimming at V came to 7 bases and at J to 4 bases, leaving 5 bases not matched to a gene.